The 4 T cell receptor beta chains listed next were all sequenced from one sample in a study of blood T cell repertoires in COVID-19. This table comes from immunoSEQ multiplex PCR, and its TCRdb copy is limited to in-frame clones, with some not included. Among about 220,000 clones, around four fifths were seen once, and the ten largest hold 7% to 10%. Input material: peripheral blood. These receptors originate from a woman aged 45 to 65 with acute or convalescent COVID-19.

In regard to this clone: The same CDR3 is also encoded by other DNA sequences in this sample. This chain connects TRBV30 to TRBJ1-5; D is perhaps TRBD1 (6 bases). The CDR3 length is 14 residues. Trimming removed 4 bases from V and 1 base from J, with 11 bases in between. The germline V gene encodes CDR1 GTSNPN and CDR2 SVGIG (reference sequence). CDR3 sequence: CAWTTTGSNQPQHF. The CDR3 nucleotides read TGTGCCTGGACCACTACAGGGAGCAATCAGCCCCAGCATTTT.

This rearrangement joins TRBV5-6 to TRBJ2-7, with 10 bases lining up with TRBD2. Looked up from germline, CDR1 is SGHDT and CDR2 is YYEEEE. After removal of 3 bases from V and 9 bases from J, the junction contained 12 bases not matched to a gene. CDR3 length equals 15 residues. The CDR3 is CASSSSSGSTHRQYF. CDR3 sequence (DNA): TGTGCCAGCAGCTCATCTAGCGGGAGCACGCACCGGCAGTACTTC.

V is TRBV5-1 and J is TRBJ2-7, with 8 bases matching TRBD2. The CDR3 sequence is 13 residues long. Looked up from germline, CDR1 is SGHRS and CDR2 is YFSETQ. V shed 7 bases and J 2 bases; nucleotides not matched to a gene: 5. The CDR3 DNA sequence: TGCGCCAGCCGGCGGGGGGACACCTACGAGCAGTACTTC. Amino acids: CASRRGDTYEQYF.

The chain's CDR3 is CASSLAGAHNEQFF. The DNA of the CDR3 is TGCGCCAGCAGCCTAGCGGGAGCCCACAATGAGCAGTTCTTC. The chain is built from TRBV10-2 and TRBJ2-1, with 10 bases matching TRBD2. V trimming: 6 bases; J trimming: 5 bases; junction bases outside the gene matches: 4. CDR1 is WSHSY, CDR2 SAAADI, per germline. CDR3 length: 14 amino acids.